Below are 27 T cell receptor beta chains sequenced from a single sample in a study of T cells in Graves' hyperthyroidism and ophthalmopathy. What was amplified from RNA transcripts were TCR beta CDR3 regions. Using the HTBI primer set, a first-round RT-PCR was run on the TCR CDR3. MiXCR, run by TCRdb on the multiplex PCR reads, gives a single entry per CDR3 protein. The sample lists hundreds of thousands of distinct CDR3 sequences; about 35% were seen once. Material for sequencing was blood. These receptors originate from a woman between 40 and 55 years old with Graves' hyperthyroidism.

This clonotype was counted many times. V is TRBV12-3 or TRBV12-4 and J is TRBJ2-7; no firm D call. The CDR3 consists of 11 residues. Deletions cut 5 bases from V and 5 bases from J, with 7 bases between. The CDR3 bases are TGTGCCAGCAGTACCGGGCACGAGCAGTACTTC. It codes for CASSTGHEQYF.

In this sample, this clonotype turned up many times. The chain employs TRBV2 and TRBJ1-4, with D possibly matching TRBD1 (5 bases). In germline, CDR1 is SNHLY, CDR2 FYNNEI. The germline V and J ends were trimmed by 6 bases and 2 bases, with 19 bases remaining between them. CDR3 length: 17 residues. CDR3 in amino acids: CASRQNYPRETNEKLFF. The CDR3 nucleotides read TGTGCCAGCAGGCAAAATTACCCCAGGGAGACTAATGAAAAACTGTTTTTT.

The table lists this clonotype with many counts. The J gene is TRBJ1-2, the V gene TRBV7-9; D is unresolved. The V gene's germline CDR1 is SEHNR and CDR2 FQNEAQ (reference sequence). V lost 1 base and J 7 bases, leaving 10 bases between the germline ends. The CDR3 length is 13 residues. CDR3 residues: CASSLEARAGYTF. The DNA of the CDR3 is TGTGCCAGCAGCTTAGAGGCGAGGGCTGGCTACACCTTC.

The V and J genes are TRBV10-2 and TRBJ1-5; tentative D call: TRBD1 (5 bases). V was pared by 1 base and J by 6 bases, with 10 bases between. The V gene's germline CDR1 is WSHSY and CDR2 SAAADI. The CDR3 runs 14 residues. The CDR3 sequence is CASSELFQGQPQHF. The CDR3 region has the DNA TGCGCCAGCAGTGAGTTGTTCCAGGGTCAGCCCCAGCATTTT.

V is TRBV6-2 or TRBV6-3 and J is TRBJ1-2; D gene unclear. The CDR3 consists of 13 residues. V shed 7 bases and J shed 0 bases, with 9 bases lying between them. Germline V gives CDR1 MNHEY, CDR2 SVGEGT. The CDR3 protein is CASNDGSNYGYTF. CDR3 in DNA: TGTGCCAGCAACGACGGTTCTAACTATGGCTACACCTTC.

The CDR3 is CASSPPSGNEQYF. The CDR3 DNA sequence: TGTGCCAGCTCACCACCGTCGGGGAACGAGCAGTACTTC. The chain joins TRBV18 to TRBJ2-7; D is possibly TRBD2 (5 bases). This CDR3 region has 13 residues. With 0 bases removed from V and 5 bases from J, the gap between germline ends came to 8 bases. CDR1 is KGHSH and CDR2 is LQKENI in the germline V gene.

This clonotype was detected only a few times. One end of the junction is discordant with germline, which a read error may explain. The chain couples TRBV7-2 to TRBJ1-6, with no clear D. CDR3 length: 14 residues. Germline V gene sequence: CDR1 SGHTA, CDR2 FQGNSA. The CDR3 reads CVSSFERGISPLHF. The CDR3 DNA reads TGTGTCAGCAGCTTCGAACGGGGTATTTCACCCCTCCACTTT.

Details on this clonotype: A junction end diverges from the germline sequence, so it may reflect a read error. The chain has TRBV11-1 and TRBJ2-7, with D tentatively TRBD1 (5 bases). CDR1 and CDR2 from the germline V gene are SGHAT and FQDESV (reference sequence). The CDR3 covers 15 residues. CDR3 protein: CASSLGPQGGYEQYF. CDR3 coding DNA: TGTGCCAGCAGTTTAGGCCCCCAGGGCGGCTACGAGCAGTACTTC.

This clonotype was seen only once. V gene TRBV12-3 or TRBV12-4 combines with J gene TRBJ1-3, with D maybe TRBD1 (6 bases). V was clipped by 4 bases and J by 6 bases, with 16 bases between them. CDR3 length: 15 amino acids. CDR3 DNA: TGTGCCAGCAGTTGGACAGTTAATGCTGAAAACACCATATATTTT. Protein product: CASSWTVNAENTIYF.

This clonotype was seen many times. The chain couples TRBV6-1 to TRBJ1-5; D unresolved. Trimming shortened V by 0 bases and J by 7 bases, and 4 bases separated the two germline ends. The CDR3 extends over 12 amino acids. Germline values: CDR1 MNHNS, CDR2 SASEGT. CDR3: CASSEAFQPQHF. The CDR3 DNA follows: TGTGCCAGCAGTGAAGCGTTCCAGCCCCAGCATTTT.

This clonotype came up many times. V gene TRBV7-2 combines with J gene TRBJ2-6; D may be TRBD1 or TRBD2 (6 bases each). The CDR3 is made up of 14 amino acids. CDR1 is SGHTA, CDR2 FQGNSA, per germline. The V and J ends lost 5 bases and 7 bases respectively, with 12 bases between them. This CDR3 is CASSPEGTANVLTF. The CDR3 nucleotides are TGTGCCAGCAGCCCGGAGGGGACAGCCAACGTCCTGACTTTC.

The V and J genes are TRBV25-1 and TRBJ2-7, with a tentative D call TRBD1 (5 bases). CDR3 size: 16 residues. Per the germline V gene, CDR1 is MGHDK and CDR2 is SYGVNS. The ends were cut back, 2 bases at V and 5 bases at J, with 19 bases in the middle. The CDR3 nucleotides are TGTGCCAGCAGTGAAGAGGCAGGGTGGTTCATGAACGAGCAGTACTTC. Translating gives CASSEEAGWFMNEQYF.

This clonotype was detected a few times. This sequence joins TRBV5-1 and TRBJ2-2; the D is unclear. V gave up 2 bases and J gave up 0 bases, with 5 bases separating them. The CDR3 consists of 14 residues. Germline CDR1 SGHRS, CDR2 YFSETQ. The CDR3 spells CASSFAANTGELFF. The CDR3 DNA reads TGCGCCAGCAGCTTTGCAGCGAACACCGGGGAGCTGTTTTTT.

The V call is TRBV4-3, the J call TRBJ2-7, with 7 bases lining up with TRBD2. The V gene's germline CDR1 is LGHNA and CDR2 YSLEER. CDR3 length: 16 amino acids. The junction had 13 bases not matched to a gene; V was cut back by 6 bases and J by 2 bases. In DNA form, the CDR3 reads TGCGCCAGCAGTTCTGACGGGGCTAGCGGACCCTACGAGCAGTACTTC. Its translation is CASSSDGASGPYEQYF.

The rearrangement links TRBV24-1 to TRBJ1-4; D is uncertain. Trimming removed 4 bases at V and 5 bases at J, with 4 bases between. The length of the CDR3 is 12 residues. CDR1 is KGHDR and CDR2 is SFDVKD in the germline V gene. The DNA for the CDR3 is TGTGCCACCAGTGACCGGAATGAAAAACTGTTTTTT. Protein: CATSDRNEKLFF.

At least ten counts were recorded for this clonotype. The V and J genes are TRBV7-6 and TRBJ2-2; D is unresolved. V gave up 5 bases and J gave up 6 bases, with 10 bases separating them. The CDR3 runs to 13 residues. CDR1 and CDR2 from the germline V gene are SGHVS and FNYEAQ. The CDR3 is CASSMLRSGELFF. CDR3 DNA: TGTGCCAGCAGCATGCTCAGGTCCGGGGAGCTGTTTTTT.

This rearrangement joins TRBV6-5 to TRBJ1-4; 9 nucleotides align to TRBD1. The trim removed 2 bases at V and 8 bases at J, leaving 9 bases unmatched. Germline lookup yields CDR1 MNHEY and CDR2 SVGAGI. The CDR3 is 16 residues long. The CDR3 loop reads CASSYRPGTGREKLFF. In DNA form, the CDR3 reads TGTGCCAGCAGTTACCGGCCCGGGACAGGGCGGGAAAAACTGTTTTTT.

The rearrangement joins TRBV29-1 to TRBJ1-4, with unresolved D. The CDR3 is 10 residues long. Trimming took off 8 bases at V and 7 bases at J, with 8 bases between the two ends. CDR1 and CDR2 from the germline V gene are SQVTM and ANQGSEA. The CDR3 protein is CSQGREKLFF. CDR3 coding DNA: TGCAGCCAAGGTCGTGAAAAACTGTTTTTT.

A note on this clonotype: A much larger clone lies one base from this, so it may be a read error. The CDR3 sequence: CASRQGFLTEAFF. The CDR3 coding sequence is TGCGCCAGCCGACAAGGGTTTCTCACTGAAGCTTTCTTT. The V and J genes are TRBV10-2 and TRBJ1-1, with D unclear. V gave up 8 bases and J gave up 4 bases, with 14 bases separating them. Germline V gene data show CDR1 as WSHSY and CDR2 as SAAADI. The CDR3 length is 13 residues.

This clonotype has a count of ten or more. This chain joins TRBV12-3 or TRBV12-4 and TRBJ2-5; D might be TRBD1 (7 bases). The CDR3 runs to 15 residues. V dropped 6 bases and J dropped 5 bases, with 19 bases sitting between them. CDR3 nucleotides: TGTGCCAGCAGCCAAGACAGGGCTGGAGGGGAGACCCAGTACTTC. It codes for CASSQDRAGGETQYF.

This clonotype has a handful of counts. CDR3 coding DNA: TGTGCCAGCAGCTTCGGGGGAAATGGAGACGCCATATATTTT. Translated, it gives CASSFGGNGDAIYF. This chain uses TRBV7-9 with TRBJ1-3, with TRBD1 as a possible D gene (5 bases). This CDR3 region has 14 residues. The germline CDR1 and CDR2 sequences are SEHNR and FQNEAQ (reference sequence). V lost 3 bases and J 11 bases, leaving 17 bases between the germline ends.

A remark on this clonotype: This may be a read error, as it is one base from a much larger clone. The J gene is TRBJ2-5, the V gene TRBV20-1, with TRBD2 identical over 10 bases. There are 16 residues in the CDR3. The germline V gene encodes CDR1 DFQATT and CDR2 SNEGSKA (reference sequence). The DNA for the CDR3 is TGCAGTGCTAGAGAGTTGGGGACTAGCGAGAAAGAGACCCAGCACTTC. Protein product: CSARELGTSEKETQHF.

Comments on this clonotype: The junction differs from germline at one of its ends, possibly a read error. The chain links TRBV5-1 to TRBJ2-7; D gene unclear. The CDR3 runs to 15 residues. CDR1 and CDR2 (germline): SGHRS, YFSETQ. CDR3 sequence reads: CASSLIPGLGYEQYF. The CDR3 nucleotides read TGTGCCAGCAGCTTGATCCCCGGGTTAGGATACGAGCAGTACTTC.

Only a few counts were recorded for this clonotype. This chain connects TRBV6-5 to TRBJ1-5, with D perhaps matching TRBD1 (6 bases). Germline CDR1 reads MNHEY; CDR2 reads SVGAGI. Between the trimmed V and J ends, which lost 5 bases and 1 base, there was a span of 12 bases. This CDR3 region has 15 residues. CDR3 sequence reads: CASSRGGKSNQPQHF. CDR3 DNA: TGTGCCAGCAGTCGAGGGGGGAAAAGCAATCAGCCCCAGCATTTT.

This chain links TRBV20-1 with TRBJ2-3; 11 bases are a match to TRBD2. The CDR3 is 14 residues long. CDR1 is DFQATT, CDR2 SNEGSKA, per germline (reference sequence). V dropped 2 bases and J dropped 5; count of bases not matched to a gene: 3. CDR3 coding DNA: TGCAGTGCTAGAACTAGCGGGAGTGGAGATACGCAGTATTTT. It specifies CSARTSGSGDTQYF.

In its sample, this clonotype was seen many times. J is TRBJ2-7 and V is TRBV19; 15 bases fit TRBD2. V gave up 6 bases and J gave up 2 bases; unmatched junction bases: 11. The CDR3 length is 18 residues. The V gene's germline CDR1 is LNHDA and CDR2 SQIVND (reference sequence). The CDR3 reads CASSRHRGLAGGTYEQYF. Here the CDR3 DNA reads TGTGCCAGTAGCCGCCACCGGGGACTAGCGGGGGGAACCTACGAGCAGTACTTC.

Details on this clonotype: A much larger clone lies a single base off, so this may be a read error. The rearrangement joins TRBV7-6 to TRBJ2-7, with D perhaps matching TRBD2 (7 bases). The germline gives CDR1 SGHVS, CDR2 FNYEAQ. The CDR3 spans 16 residues. The CDR3 nucleotides are TGTGCTAGCAGCGCGGGACTAACGGGGGGCCCCTACGAGCAGTACTTC. Translation: CASSAGLTGGPYEQYF.